Each of the 25 T cell receptor beta chains below was sequenced from the same sample in a study of T cell responses to AZD1222 COVID-19 vaccine. Measured with immunoSEQ multiplex PCR; TCRdb has only the in-frame clones, and not every one. The sample contains 180,000 or so clones, just over 90% of which appear only once. Sequences were derived from peripheral blood, sampled 28 days after the second AZD1222 dose. Receptor source: an adult who received the AZD1222 COVID-19 vaccine.

The chain links TRBV2 to TRBJ1-2, with 9 positions matching TRBD1. With V trimmed by 3 bases and J by 1 base, 6 bases remained unmatched. Germline-derived CDR1 and CDR2 are SNHLY and FYNNEI. The CDR3 extends over 16 amino acids. The CDR3 nucleotides are TGTGCCAGCAGTGATGACAGGGGGAAGCTTAACTATGGCTACACCTTC. As protein: CASSDDRGKLNYGYTF.

J is TRBJ1-5 and V is TRBV5-3, with D unresolved. TRBV5-3 is sorted into the ORF group, with uncertain function. V lost 5 bases, J lost 2 bases, and 11 bases lay in between. This CDR3 contains 14 residues. The CDR3 here is CARSSEAGNQPQHF. The DNA of the CDR3 is TGTGCCAGAAGTTCAGAGGCGGGCAATCAGCCCCAGCATTTT.

The chain uses TRBV5-4 and TRBJ2-1; a possible D gene is TRBD2 (6 bases). The V gene lost 4 bases and the J gene lost 4 bases, with 18 bases spanning the gap. CDR1 and CDR2 (germline): SGHNT, YYREEE (reference sequence). CDR3 size: 16 residues. The CDR3 spells CASSPGSPGGYNEQFF. The CDR3 nucleotides read TGTGCCAGCAGCCCGGGATCTCCCGGGGGTTACAATGAGCAGTTCTTC.

This sequence joins TRBV5-4 and TRBJ2-2; TRBD2 matches 11 bases. V was pared by 6 bases and J by 1 base, with 11 bases of the junction left unmatched. Germline lookup yields CDR1 SGHNT and CDR2 YYREEE (reference sequence). This CDR3 has 18 amino acids. The CDR3 DNA is TGTGCCAGCACCCAGGGAGGTAGCGGGAGGGTGAACACCGGGGAGCTGTTTTTT. It translates to CASTQGGSGRVNTGELFF.

The rearrangement links TRBV2 to TRBJ1-1; no firm D call. Between the trimmed V and J ends, which lost 3 bases and 5 bases, there was a span of 13 bases. Germline V gene sequence: CDR1 SNHLY, CDR2 FYNNEI. CDR3 size: 14 residues. In DNA, the CDR3 is TGTGCCAGCAGTGAGCCGGCCCCGGGAACTGAAGCTTTCTTT. Amino acid sequence: CASSEPAPGTEAFF.

The chain uses TRBV2 and TRBJ1-2; TRBD1 is a possible D gene (6 bases). Germline V gene data show CDR1 as SNHLY and CDR2 as FYNNEI. V was cut by 7 bases and J by 0 bases, with 15 bases left in between. The length of the CDR3 is 15 residues. CDR3: CASMKYRASNYGYTF. In nucleotides, the CDR3 is TGTGCCAGCATGAAGTACAGGGCCTCTAACTATGGCTACACCTTC.

Written as DNA, the CDR3 is TGTGCTAGTGGTTTGGCAGGTTCCTACGAGCAGTACTTC. It translates to CASGLAGSYEQYF. V usage is TRBV12-5 and J usage is TRBJ2-7; no definite D call. The V end lost 1 base, the J end lost 1 base, and 5 bases lay between the germline ends. Per the germline V gene, CDR1 is LGHNT and CDR2 is FRNRAP. CDR3 length equals 13 residues.

The CDR3 protein is CASSLQTRDYEQYF. The CDR3 nucleotides read TGTGCCAGCAGCCTCCAGACTAGAGACTACGAGCAGTACTTC. The rearrangement joins TRBV7-2 to TRBJ2-7, with D tentatively TRBD2 (6 bases). The V end lost 5 bases, the J end lost 3 bases, and 14 bases lay between the germline ends. The germline V gene has CDR1 SGHTA and CDR2 FQGNSA. The CDR3 runs to 14 residues.

DNA for the CDR3: TGTGCCAGCAACTCACAGGGCATCACTGAAGCTTTCTTT. Its translation: CASNSQGITEAFF. V and J are TRBV2 and TRBJ1-1, with D possibly TRBD1 on 6 matching bases. The CDR3 runs to 13 residues. V was shortened by 7 bases and J by 4 bases, with 13 bases between the two germline ends. From germline, CDR1 is SNHLY and CDR2 FYNNEI.

The chain is built from TRBV30 and TRBJ1-1; D is possibly TRBD1 (6 bases). Germline V lookup: CDR1 GTSNPN, CDR2 SVGIG (reference sequence). The germline V and J ends were trimmed by 4 bases and 1 base, with 13 bases remaining between them. This CDR3 comprises 14 residues. CDR3 sequence: CAWTAEGGNTEAFF. CDR3 nucleotides: TGTGCCTGGACAGCGGAGGGGGGGAACACTGAAGCTTTCTTT. Full variable domain (outside the CDR3, taken from reference TRBV30 and TRBJ1-1): SQTIHQWPATLVQPVGSPLSLECTVEGTSNPNLYWYRQAAGRGLQLLFYSVGIGQISSEVPQNLSASRPQDRQFILSSKKLLLSDSGFYLCAWTAEGGNTEAFFGQGTRLTVV.

The chain uses TRBV10-3 and TRBJ2-5; possible D gene TRBD2, 6 bases. V shed 0 bases and J shed 4 bases, with 9 bases lying between them. There are 14 residues in the CDR3. Germline lookup yields CDR1 ENHRY and CDR2 SYGVKD. CDR3 DNA sequence: TGTGCCATCAGTGAGTCGGGGGGTGTAGAGACCCAGTACTTC. Translation: CAISESGGVETQYF.

This rearrangement joins TRBV28 to TRBJ2-7; D ambiguous. There are 16 residues in the CDR3. The germline V gene encodes CDR1 MDHEN and CDR2 SYDVKM. The V end was cut by 1 base, the J end by 0 bases, with 13 bases between. CDR3 sequence reads: CASSLFPSQVSYEQYF. CDR3 in DNA: TGTGCCAGCAGTTTATTCCCCTCGCAGGTCTCCTACGAGCAGTACTTC.

There are a few counts of this clone. The rearrangement links TRBV19 to TRBJ1-5; a weak D match, TRBD1 (5 bases). V lost 10 bases and J lost 3, with 19 bases in between. The CDR3 is made up of 15 amino acids. From germline, CDR1 is LNHDA and CDR2 SQIVND (reference sequence). The CDR3 nucleotides read TGTGCCACCAAAAAGGGTACAGGAAACAATCAGCCCCAGCATTTT. Residues: CATKKGTGNNQPQHF.

This clone was detected once. This sequence joins TRBV6-4 and TRBJ1-4; 8 bases align to TRBD1. J lost 1 base, V lost 4 bases, and 8 bases had no gene match. This CDR3 region has 17 residues. From germline, CDR1 is MRHNA and CDR2 SNTAGT. The CDR3 reads CASSARDRTITNEKLFF. As DNA, the CDR3 is TGTGCCAGCAGTGCCCGGGACAGGACGATAACTAATGAAAAACTGTTTTTT.

J is TRBJ1-5 and V is TRBV30; D is unclear. The CDR3 runs to 13 residues. V was trimmed by 2 bases and J by 1 base, leaving 6 bases between them. Germline CDR1 and CDR2: GTSNPN and SVGIG (reference sequence). The CDR3 sequence is CAWSPESNQPQHF. In DNA form, the CDR3 reads TGTGCCTGGAGTCCGGAGAGCAATCAGCCCCAGCATTTT.

The rearrangement links TRBV6-4 to TRBJ2-7, with D hard to call. V lost 11 bases, J lost 5 bases, and 10 bases lay in between. The CDR3 extends over 10 amino acids. CDR1 and CDR2 from the germline V gene are MRHNA and SNTAGT. CDR3 region: CAHFFHEQYF. The CDR3 nucleotides read TGTGCCCACTTTTTCCACGAGCAGTACTTC.

This chain uses TRBV5-6 with TRBJ1-4; D ambiguous. The germline V and J ends were trimmed by 4 bases and 5 bases, with 15 bases remaining between them. The CDR3 contains 15 residues. CDR1 and CDR2 (germline): SGHDT, YYEEEE. CDR3 loop: CASSLGGINNEKLFF. For the CDR3, the DNA is TGTGCCAGCAGCCTGGGAGGAATTAACAATGAAAAACTGTTTTTT.

The rearrangement uses TRBV28 and TRBJ1-6, with 9 positions matching TRBD1. Germline V lookup: CDR1 MDHEN, CDR2 SYDVKM. V was pared by 3 bases and J by 7 bases, with 10 bases of the junction left unmatched. The CDR3 is made up of 17 amino acids. The CDR3 DNA sequence: TGTGCCAGCAGTTTCCCGAAGCTGACAGGGGGAAATTCACCCCTCCACTTT. It codes for CASSFPKLTGGNSPLHF.

In its sample, this clone was seen once. The rearrangement uses TRBV6-5 and TRBJ1-2; maybe TRBD1 (5 bases). Trimming left V 2 bases short and J 6 bases short, with 13 bases between. Germline V lookup: CDR1 MNHEY, CDR2 SVGAGI. The CDR3 is 14 residues long. CDR3 DNA: TGTGCCAGCAGTTACGGAACCGGGGCGCATGGCTACACCTTC. Its protein is CASSYGTGAHGYTF.

V and J are TRBV19 and TRBJ1-3; no clear D. The germline gives CDR1 LNHDA, CDR2 SQIVND (reference sequence). There are 13 residues in the CDR3. The ends were cut back, 9 bases at V and 4 bases at J, with 13 bases in the middle. The CDR3 spells CASGEAPGNTIYF. In DNA, the CDR3 is TGTGCCAGCGGTGAGGCGCCGGGAAACACCATATATTTT.

This chain links TRBV4-1 with TRBJ1-2, with D tentatively TRBD1 (5 bases). CDR1 and CDR2 from the germline V gene are MGHRA and YSYEKL. The CDR3 is made up of 18 amino acids. V lost 1 base to trimming and J lost 2 bases, with 20 bases between them. The CDR3 loop reads CASSQVLIAGLPNYGYTF. In DNA form, the CDR3 reads TGCGCCAGCAGCCAAGTATTGATTGCGGGGCTACCAAACTATGGCTACACCTTC.

The CDR3 region has the DNA TGTGCCAGCAGCGTAGGGGGAGGTGCGTACACTGAAGCTTTCTTT. Translation gives CASSVGGGAYTEAFF. This rearrangement joins TRBV9 to TRBJ1-1; D not certain. V was clipped by 0 bases and J by 3 bases, with 12 bases between them. The CDR3 runs to 15 residues. Per the germline V gene, CDR1 is SGDLS and CDR2 is YYNGEE. The full variable domain, with the rest looked up from reference TRBV9 and TRBJ1-1, is DSGVTQTPKHLITATGQRVTLRCSPRSGDLSVYWYQQSLDQGLQFLIQYYNGEERAKGNILERFSAQQFPDLHSELNLSSLELGDSALYFCASSVGGGAYTEAFFGQGTRLTVV.

The CDR3 region has the DNA TGTGCCAGCACCCCTCTGGTGGGATCGGGCAATGAGCAGTTCTTC. As protein: CASTPLVGSGNEQFF. The J gene is TRBJ2-1, the V gene TRBV27; no firm D call. From germline, CDR1 is MNHEY and CDR2 SMNVEV (reference sequence). This CDR3 comprises 15 residues. Trimming left V 7 bases short and J 6 bases short, with 19 bases between.

This clone was detected once. A read error may produce the germline difference seen at one junction end. V and J are TRBV19 and TRBJ1-1, with 7 nucleotides matching TRBD1. The V gene's germline CDR1 is LNHDA and CDR2 SQIVND (reference sequence). There are 16 residues in the CDR3. CDR3 in amino acids: CASSTGQTPMNTEVFF. DNA for the CDR3: TGTGCCAGTAGTACGGGACAGACCCCTATGAACACTGAAGTTTTCTTT.

The J gene is TRBJ2-1, the V gene TRBV5-6; D uncertain. The CDR3 extends over 14 amino acids. V dropped 1 base and J dropped 4 bases, with 9 bases sitting between them. Germline V gives CDR1 SGHDT, CDR2 YYEEEE. CDR3: CASSLYGGYNEQFF. DNA for the CDR3: TGTGCCAGCAGCTTGTACGGCGGATACAATGAGCAGTTCTTC.